The clone carrying this T cell receptor (beta chain) was observed a few times. The antigen is undetermined. The sample originates from a study of beta chain features in type 1 diabetes. General study points: For Type 1 diabetes patients, all four CD4+ subsets carried TCRB CDR3s that were moderately but significantly shorter. Patients with type 1 diabetes carried fewer insertions and had more deletions at their VDJ junctions.

The sequenced template was cDNA made from the entire isolated RNA. The assay was immunoSEQ multiplex PCR, and TCRdb's table has in-frame clones only and misses some. The table lists 300,000 to 400,000 clones, roughly 13% of them singletons. The CDR3 spans 15 residues. V was shortened by 2 bases and J by 10 bases, with 18 bases between the two germline ends. The germline V gene encodes CDR1 MDHEN and CDR2 SYDVKM. Staining for CD45RO/CCR7/CD25/CD127/CD95/CD27 allowed sorting of CD4+ naive, central memory, regulatory and stem cell-like memory cells. Specimen: naive CD4+ T cells from blood. The clonotype originates from a woman aged 18 to 35 with type 1 diabetes. The chain couples TRBV28 to TRBJ2-1; no clear D gene. In DNA, the CDR3 is TGTGCCAGCAGTTTAGTCACTGGCGGCGAGGTCGAGCAGTTCTTC. It encodes CASSLVTGGEVEQFF.